This T cell receptor beta chain is drawn from a study of identical twins. Germline loops: CDR1 SGHTA, CDR2 FQGNSA. The CDR3 covers 13 residues. The V and J ends lost 5 bases and 9 bases respectively, with 14 bases between them. About this clonotype itself: What it binds is not known.

Study conclusions and caveats: When twins shared out-of-frame alpha sequences, those sequences had excess low generation probability.

TCRdb independently ran MiXCR on the 5' RACE reads; one entry per CDR3 protein. The profile shows under 250,000 distinct CDR3 sequences, 12% of them singletons. These records were also assigned to another study, of yellow fever vaccine responses in identical twins.

This receptor was taken from a woman younger than 30 in good health. V gene TRBV7-2 combines with J gene TRBJ2-4; D is unclear. Sequences were obtained from memory (CD45RO+) T cells sorted from blood. CDR3 bases: TGTGCCAGCAGCCAGAGGAAGATTGGCATTCAGTACTTC. Amino acid sequence: CASSQRKIGIQYF.